The T cell receptor beta chain described here comes from a study of Graves' ophthalmopathy and Graves' hyperthyroidism. Across the whole study: Peripheral blood sampling preceded any treatment and occurred at initial diagnosis. Study-wide points: Discriminating ophthalmopathy from stable hyperthyroidism, a 13-signature model attained a sensitivity of over 85% and a specificity of almost 83%. The model forecast ophthalmopathy progression, reaching around 66% sensitivity and 72% to 80% specificity.

The germline V gene encodes CDR1 SEHNR and CDR2 FQNEAQ (reference sequence). The CDR3 runs 12 residues. Trimming stripped 2 bases from V and 10 bases from J, with 6 bases between. As regards this clonotype: Its antigen is unidentified.

RNA served as the template for amplifying TCR beta CDR3 regions. An initial RT-PCR round employing HTBI primers preceded a second-round multiplex PCR. Each CDR3 protein gets one entry after TCRdb re-called the multiplex PCR reads with MiXCR. The sample has 150,000 to 200,000 distinct CDR3 sequences, 39% seen once. The origin of this receptor is a man aged 25-45 years with Graves' ophthalmopathy. The sample taken for sequencing was peripheral blood. The chain has TRBV7-9 and TRBJ1-6; D unresolved. The CDR3 spells CASSLPTSPLHF. In DNA form, the CDR3 reads TGTGCCAGCAGCTTACCGACCTCACCCCTCCACTTT.